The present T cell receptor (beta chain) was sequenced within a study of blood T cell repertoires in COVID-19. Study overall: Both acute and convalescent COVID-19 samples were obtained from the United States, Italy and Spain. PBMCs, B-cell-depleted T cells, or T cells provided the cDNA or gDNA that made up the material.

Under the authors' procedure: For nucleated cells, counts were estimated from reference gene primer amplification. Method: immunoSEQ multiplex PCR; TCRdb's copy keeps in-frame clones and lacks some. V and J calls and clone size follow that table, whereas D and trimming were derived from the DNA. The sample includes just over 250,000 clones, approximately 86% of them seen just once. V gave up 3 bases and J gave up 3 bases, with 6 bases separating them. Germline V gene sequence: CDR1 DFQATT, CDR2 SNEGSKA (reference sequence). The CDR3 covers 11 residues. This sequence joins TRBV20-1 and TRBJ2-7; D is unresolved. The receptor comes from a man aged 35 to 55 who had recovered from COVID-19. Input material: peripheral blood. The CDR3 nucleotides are TGCAGTGCTAGTGACGGCTACGAGCAGTACTTC. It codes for CSASDGYEQYF.